Sequencing of this T cell receptor (beta chain) was carried out in a study of blood T cell repertoires in COVID-19. About the study: Acute-phase and convalescent COVID-19 samples originated in the United States, Italy and Spain. Nucleic acid was either cDNA or gDNA, and it came from T cells, B-cell-depleted T cells, or PBMCs.

Original handling: Amplified reference gene primers provided the basis for estimating nucleated cell counts. Libraries were prepared by immunoSEQ multiplex PCR; TCRdb keeps only in-frame clonotypes and omits some of them. That table is the source of V, J and clone size, and D and trimming were worked out from the DNA. The sample records some 230,000 clones, around 81% being singletons. After removal of 4 bases from V and 6 bases from J, the junction contained 2 bases not matched to a gene. CDR1 and CDR2 (germline): SGHRS, YFSETQ. The CDR3 spans 14 residues. The material sequenced was peripheral blood. The chain recombines TRBV5-1 with TRBJ2-1; 12 nucleotides align to TRBD2. The receptor comes from a woman under 40 who had recovered from COVID-19. The CDR3 coding sequence is TGCGCCAGCAGCAGGACTAGCGGGGCCAATGAGCAGTTCTTC. Translated, it gives CASSRTSGANEQFF.